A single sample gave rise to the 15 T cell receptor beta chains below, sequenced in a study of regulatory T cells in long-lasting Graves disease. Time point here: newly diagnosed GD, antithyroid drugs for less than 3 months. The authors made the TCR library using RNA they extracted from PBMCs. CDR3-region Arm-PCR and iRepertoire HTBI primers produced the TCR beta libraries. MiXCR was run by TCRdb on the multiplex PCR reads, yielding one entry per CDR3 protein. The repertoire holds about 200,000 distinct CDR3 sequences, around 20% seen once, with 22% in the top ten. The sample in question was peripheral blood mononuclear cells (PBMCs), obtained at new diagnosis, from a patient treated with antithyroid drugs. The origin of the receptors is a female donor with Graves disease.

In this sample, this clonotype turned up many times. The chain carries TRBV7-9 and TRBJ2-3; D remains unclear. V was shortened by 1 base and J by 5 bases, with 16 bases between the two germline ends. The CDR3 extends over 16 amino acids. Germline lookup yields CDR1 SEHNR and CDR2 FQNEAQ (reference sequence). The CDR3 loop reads CASSLGWGIEVDTQYF. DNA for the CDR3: TGTGCCAGCAGCTTAGGGTGGGGAATCGAGGTAGATACGCAGTATTTT. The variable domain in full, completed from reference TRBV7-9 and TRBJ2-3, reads DTGVSQNPRHKITKRGQNVTFRCDPISEHNRLYWYRQTLGQGPEFLTYFQNEAQLEKSRLLSDRFSAERPKGSFSTLEIQRTEQGDSAMYLCASSLGWGIEVDTQYFGPGTRLTVL.

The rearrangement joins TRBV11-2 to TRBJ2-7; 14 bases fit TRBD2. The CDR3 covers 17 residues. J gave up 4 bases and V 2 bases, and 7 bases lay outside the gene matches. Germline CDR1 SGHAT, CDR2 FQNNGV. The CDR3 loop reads CASSLPTSGRAGYEQYF. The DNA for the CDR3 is TGTGCCAGCAGCTTACCGACTAGCGGGAGGGCCGGGTACGAGCAGTACTTC.

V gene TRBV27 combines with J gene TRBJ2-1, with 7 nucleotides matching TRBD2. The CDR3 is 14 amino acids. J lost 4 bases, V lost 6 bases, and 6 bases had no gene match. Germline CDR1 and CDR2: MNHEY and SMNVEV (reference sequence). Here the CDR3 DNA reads TGTGCCAGCAGATGGCTAGCGGAGTACAATGAGCAGTTCTTC. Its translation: CASRWLAEYNEQFF.

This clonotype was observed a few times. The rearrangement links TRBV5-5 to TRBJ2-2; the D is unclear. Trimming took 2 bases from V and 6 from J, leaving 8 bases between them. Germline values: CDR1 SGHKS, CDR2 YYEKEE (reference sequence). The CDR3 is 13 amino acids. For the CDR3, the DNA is TGTGCCAGCAGCTTTACCAATGCCGGGGAGCTGTTTTTT. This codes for CASSFTNAGELFF.

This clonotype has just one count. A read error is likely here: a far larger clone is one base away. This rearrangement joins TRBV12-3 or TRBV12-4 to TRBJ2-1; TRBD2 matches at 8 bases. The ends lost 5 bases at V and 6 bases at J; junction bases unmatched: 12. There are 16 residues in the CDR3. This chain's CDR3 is CASSAGLVGGSNEQFF. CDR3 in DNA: TGTGCCAGCAGTGCGGGACTAGTGGGAGGATCCAATGAGCAGTTCTTC.

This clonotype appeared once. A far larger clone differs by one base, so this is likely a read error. CDR3 bases: TGTGCCAGCAGTTCCGGGACTAGCGGGAGTCTGGTCAATGAGCAGTTCTTC. It translates to CASSSGTSGSLVNEQFF. The chain is built from TRBV6-5 and TRBJ2-5; 14 nucleotides match TRBD2. The assigned J gene may be wrong: the sequence end matches TRBJ2-1 better. The CDR3 runs 17 residues. Germline CDR1 MNHEY, CDR2 SVGAGI.

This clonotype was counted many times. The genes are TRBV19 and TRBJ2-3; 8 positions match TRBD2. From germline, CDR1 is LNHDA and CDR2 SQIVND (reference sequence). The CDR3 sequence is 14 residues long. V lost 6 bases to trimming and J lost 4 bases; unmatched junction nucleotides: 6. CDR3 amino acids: CASSGREEADTQYF. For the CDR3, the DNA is TGTGCCAGTAGCGGGCGGGAGGAGGCAGATACGCAGTATTTT.

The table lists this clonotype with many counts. As DNA, the CDR3 is TGTGCCAGTAGTATATGGGGGGACTTACATGGTGGCTACACCTTC. Its protein is CASSIWGDLHGGYTF. The genes are TRBV19 and TRBJ1-2, with a possible D match to TRBD1 (5 bases). CDR1 is LNHDA, CDR2 SQIVND, per germline (reference sequence). The CDR3 totals 15 residues. V lost 2 bases to trimming and J lost 7 bases, with 17 bases between them.

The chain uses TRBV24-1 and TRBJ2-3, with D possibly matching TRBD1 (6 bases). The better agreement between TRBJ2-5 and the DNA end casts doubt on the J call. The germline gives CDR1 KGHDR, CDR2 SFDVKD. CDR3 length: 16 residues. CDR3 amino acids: CATSDPTGHHRETQYF. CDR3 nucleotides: TGTGCCACCAGTGACCCCACGGGACACCACCGGGAGACCCAGTACTTC.

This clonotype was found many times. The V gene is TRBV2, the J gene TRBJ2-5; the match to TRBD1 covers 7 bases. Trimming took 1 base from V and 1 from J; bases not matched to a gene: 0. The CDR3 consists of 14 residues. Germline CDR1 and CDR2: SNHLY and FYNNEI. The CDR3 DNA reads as TGTGCCAGCAGTGAAGACAGGGGCCAAGAGACCCAGTACTTC. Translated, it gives CASSEDRGQETQYF.

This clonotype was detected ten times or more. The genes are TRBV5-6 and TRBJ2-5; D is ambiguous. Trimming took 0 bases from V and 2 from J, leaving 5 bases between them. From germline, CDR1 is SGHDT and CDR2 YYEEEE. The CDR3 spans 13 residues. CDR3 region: CASSLGVQETQYF. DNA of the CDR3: TGTGCCAGCAGCTTGGGAGTGCAAGAGACCCAGTACTTC.

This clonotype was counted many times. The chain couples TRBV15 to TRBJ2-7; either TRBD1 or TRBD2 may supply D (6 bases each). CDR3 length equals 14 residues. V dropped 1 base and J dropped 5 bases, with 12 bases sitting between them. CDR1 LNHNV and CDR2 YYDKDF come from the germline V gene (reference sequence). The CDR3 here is CATSRGLGGNEQYF. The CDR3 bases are TGTGCCACCAGCAGAGGATTGGGGGGCAACGAGCAGTACTTC.

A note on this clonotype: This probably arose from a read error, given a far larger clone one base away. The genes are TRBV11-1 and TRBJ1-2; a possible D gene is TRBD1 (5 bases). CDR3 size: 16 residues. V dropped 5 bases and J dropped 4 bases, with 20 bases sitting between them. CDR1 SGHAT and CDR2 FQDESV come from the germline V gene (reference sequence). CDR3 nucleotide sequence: TGTGCCAGCAGCCCCCTATCCCTTGGGGGATCCTATGGCTACACCTTC. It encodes CASSPLSLGGSYGYTF.

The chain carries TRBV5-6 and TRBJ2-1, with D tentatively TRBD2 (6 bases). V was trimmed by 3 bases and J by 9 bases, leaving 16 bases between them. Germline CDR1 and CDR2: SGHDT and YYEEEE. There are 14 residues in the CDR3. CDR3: CASSSSPAEGEQFF. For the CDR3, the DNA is TGTGCCAGCAGCTCCTCACCGGCGGAGGGTGAGCAGTTCTTC.

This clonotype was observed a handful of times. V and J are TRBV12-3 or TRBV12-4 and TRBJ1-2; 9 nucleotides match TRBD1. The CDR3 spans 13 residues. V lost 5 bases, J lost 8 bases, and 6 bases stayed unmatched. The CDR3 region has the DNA TGTGCCAGCAGTGGGGACAGGGCCATAGGCTACACCTTC. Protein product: CASSGDRAIGYTF.